The 3 T cell receptor beta chains in this list originate from one sample, sequenced in a study of blood T cell repertoires in COVID-19. This table comes from immunoSEQ multiplex PCR, and its TCRdb copy is limited to in-frame clones, with some not included. The table shows 250,000 to 300,000 clones, with roughly 90% occurring only once. Sequencing was done on a sample of peripheral blood. The receptors come from a woman aged 25 to 39 with COVID-19, enrolled during active disease.

J is TRBJ1-6 and V is TRBV6-1, with D possibly TRBD1 on 5 matching bases. Germline V lookup: CDR1 MNHNS, CDR2 SASEGT. Trimming shortened V by 4 bases and J by 10 bases, and 20 bases separated the two germline ends. This CDR3 region has 16 residues. CDR3 protein: CASSAYQQEVGSPLHF. The CDR3 region has the DNA TGTGCCAGCAGTGCATACCAACAGGAAGTAGGATCACCCCTCCACTTT.

The table lists this clone with a count of one. This rearrangement joins TRBV5-8 to TRBJ2-1, with 12 bases lining up with TRBD2. From germline, CDR1 is SGHTS and CDR2 YDEGEE. Germline trimming cut 4 bases from V and 14 bases from J; bases unmatched to any gene: 4. The CDR3 consists of 12 residues. The CDR3 DNA reads TGTGCCAGCAGCGCCCTAGCGGGGGGGAAGTTCTTC. Amino acid sequence: CASSALAGGKFF.

A note on this clone: One end of the junction varies from germline; a read error may be responsible. Other DNA sequences in the same sample also yield this CDR3. V and J are TRBV5-8 and TRBJ2-7, with D maybe TRBD1 (5 bases). The CDR3 runs 13 residues. Germline assignment: CDR1 SGHTS and CDR2 YDEGEE. The CDR3 sequence: CASSWGRVYEQYF. Written as DNA, the CDR3 is TGTGCCAGCAGCTGGGGCAGAGTCTACGAGCAGTACTTT.